The 30 T cell receptor beta chains reported below all come from one sample, sequenced in a study of blood T cell repertoires in COVID-19 (dated by TCRdb to 2020 to 2022). The receptor library was made with the immunoSEQ multiplex PCR assay. In its TCRdb copy, this immuneACCESS table keeps in-frame sequences only and misses some clones. Where compared with another copy, unresolved V genes explain less than half of these, and the others have no known cause. Present in this sample are 150,000 to 200,000 clones, roughly 84% of which were seen just once. About 9.4% of the sample goes to the ten largest clones. Sequencing was carried out using peripheral blood. All receptors derive from a woman older than 75 with acute or convalescent COVID-19.

This chain uses TRBV5-1 with TRBJ2-3; TRBD2 agrees at 10 bases. The CDR3 is made up of 16 amino acids. The germline V gene has CDR1 SGHRS and CDR2 YFSETQ. V dropped 4 bases and J dropped 2; count of bases not matched to a gene: 7. CDR3 region: CASSRGLASITDTQYF. The CDR3, as DNA: TGCGCCAGCAGCAGGGGACTAGCGAGTATCACAGATACGCAGTATTTT.

This rearrangement joins TRBV7-3 to TRBJ2-1, with 9 bases that match TRBD1. The CDR3 is made up of 13 amino acids. V lost 5 bases, J lost 7 bases, and 3 bases stayed unmatched. CDR1 and CDR2 from the germline V gene are SGHTA and FQGTGA. CDR3 loop: CASSIGTGNEQFF. DNA of the CDR3: TGTGCCAGCAGCATTGGGACAGGGAATGAGCAGTTCTTC.

The chain combines TRBV28 with TRBJ1-1; no clear D gene. The CDR3 loop spans 13 amino acids. Germline V lookup: CDR1 MDHEN, CDR2 SYDVKM. Deletions cut 7 bases from V and 0 bases from J, with 9 bases between. CDR3 bases: TGTGCCAGCAACACAGCCCTGAACACTGAAGCTTTCTTT. It encodes CASNTALNTEAFF. Filled out from reference TRBV28 and TRBJ1-1, the complete variable domain reads DVKVTQSSRYLVKRTGEKVFLECVQDMDHENMFWYRQDPGLGLRLIYFSYDVKMKEKGDIPEGYSVSREKKERFSLILESASTNQTSMYLCASNTALNTEAFFGQGTRLTVV.

The V and J genes are TRBV7-8 and TRBJ1-3; a possible D gene is TRBD1 (5 bases). Trimming shortened V by 3 bases and J by 0 bases, and 12 bases separated the two germline ends. The CDR3 sequence is 16 residues long. Germline V CDR1 and CDR2: SGHVS, FQNEAQ. As DNA, the CDR3 is TGTGCCAGCAGCTTGGACACCGGCTTCTCTGGAAACACCATATATTTT. Its translation: CASSLDTGFSGNTIYF.

The chain recombines TRBV18 with TRBJ2-4, with D perhaps matching TRBD1 (6 bases). The germline CDR1 and CDR2 sequences are KGHSH and LQKENI. The CDR3 contains 16 residues. V was cut by 5 bases and J by 8 bases, with 22 bases left in between. For the CDR3, the DNA is TGTGCCAGCTCATTAGCCGGGACACTGCAGAGCTACATTCAGTACTTC. This gives the protein CASSLAGTLQSYIQYF. The full variable domain, in which reference TRBV18 and TRBJ2-4 provide the parts outside the CDR3, is NAGVMQNPRHLVRRRGQEARLRCSPMKGHSHVYWYRQLPEEGLKFMVYLQKENIIDESGMPKERFSAEFPKEGPSILRIQQVVRGDSAAYFCASSLAGTLQSYIQYFGAGTRLSVL.

This clone was seen only once. This chain connects TRBV20-1 to TRBJ2-1; a possible D gene is TRBD2 (5 bases). The germline V gene encodes CDR1 DFQATT and CDR2 SNEGSKA (reference sequence). The germline V and J ends were trimmed by 5 bases and 7 bases, with 9 bases remaining between them. The CDR3 spans 11 residues. The CDR3 region is CSAQRVNEQFF. The CDR3 region has the DNA TGCAGTGCTCAGAGGGTTAATGAGCAGTTCTTC.

The J gene is TRBJ2-7, the V gene TRBV5-6, with 10 bases lining up with TRBD1. This CDR3 is built from 14 residues. The trim removed 3 bases at V and 2 bases at J, leaving 2 bases unmatched. The germline V gene encodes CDR1 SGHDT and CDR2 YYEEEE. The CDR3 DNA reads as TGTGCCAGCAGCTGGGACAGGGGAACCTACGAGCAGTACTTC. Protein product: CASSWDRGTYEQYF.

The chain links TRBV19 to TRBJ2-1; 10 nucleotides match TRBD2. Germline V gene lookup returns CDR1 LNHDA and CDR2 SQIVND (reference sequence). Unmatched junction bases numbered 9, after V lost 4 bases and J lost 6 bases. The CDR3 length is 16 residues. CDR3 nucleotides: TGTGCCAGTAGTAATCCTGGGCTAGCGGGAGCCAATGAGCAGTTCTTC. Its translation: CASSNPGLAGANEQFF.

This clone was counted between two and nine times. DNA for the CDR3: TGTGCCTGGGCGGGATCAGCCTACGAGCAGTACTTC. This translates into CAWAGSAYEQYF. This chain connects TRBV30 to TRBJ2-7; D might be TRBD2 (6 bases). The CDR3 length is 12 residues. V dropped 5 bases and J dropped 2 bases, with 10 bases sitting between them. CDR1 is GTSNPN and CDR2 is SVGIG in the germline V gene (reference sequence). Full variable domain (missing parts from reference TRBV30 and TRBJ2-7): SQTIHQWPATLVQPVGSPLSLECTVEGTSNPNLYWYRQAAGRGLQLLFYSVGIGQISSEVPQNLSASRPQDRQFILSSKKLLLSDSGFYLCAWAGSAYEQYFGPGTRLTVT.

This clone is a singleton in its sample. The genes are TRBV7-8 and TRBJ2-1, with TRBD2 matching over 12 bases. Trimming at V came to 5 bases and at J to 6 bases, leaving 5 bases not matched to a gene. The germline V gene encodes CDR1 SGHVS and CDR2 FQNEAQ. There are 15 residues in the CDR3. CDR3 sequence reads: CASSTGLAGSNEQFF. The CDR3 coding sequence is TGTGCCAGCAGCACCGGACTAGCGGGAAGCAATGAGCAGTTCTTC.

The genes are TRBV19 and TRBJ1-1, with D possibly matching TRBD1 (5 bases). CDR1 and CDR2 from the germline V gene are LNHDA and SQIVND (reference sequence). Trimming removed 3 bases at V and 2 bases at J, with 10 bases between. This CDR3 has 14 amino acids. The DNA of the CDR3 is TGTGCCAGTAGTATTATAGGGGCTAACACTGAAGCTTTCTTT. It codes for CASSIIGANTEAFF.

J is TRBJ2-3 and V is TRBV7-2, with 8 nucleotides matching TRBD1. The J segment lost 4 bases and the V segment lost 2 bases, leaving 5 bases of the junction unmatched. The CDR3 loop spans 15 amino acids. CDR1 is SGHTA, CDR2 FQGNSA, per germline. This chain's CDR3 is CASSLRTDRADTQYF. The CDR3 bases are TGTGCCAGCAGCTTAAGAACGGACAGGGCAGATACGCAGTATTTT.

This chain links TRBV6-5 with TRBJ1-5; 9 positions agree with TRBD1. CDR1 is MNHEY and CDR2 is SVGAGI in the germline V gene. V dropped 5 bases and J dropped 11; count of bases not matched to a gene: 13. This CDR3 has 15 amino acids. The CDR3 here is CASSPQGAVDRAQHF. For the CDR3, the DNA is TGTGCCAGCAGTCCACAGGGGGCGGTCGATAGGGCCCAGCATTTT.

This chain links TRBV7-2 with TRBJ2-1, with 8 bases fitting TRBD2. V shed 0 bases and J 7 bases; nucleotides not matched to a gene: 8. Germline loops: CDR1 SGHTA, CDR2 FQGNSA. The CDR3 is 16 residues long. CDR3 bases: TGTGCCAGCAGCTTAGCCCCCCCACTAGCGGCTAATGAGCAGTTCTTC. It is translated as CASSLAPPLAANEQFF. The full variable domain, with the rest looked up from reference TRBV7-2 and TRBJ2-1, is GAGVSQSPSNKVTEKGKDVELRCDPISGHTALYWYRQSLGQGLEFLIYFQGNSAPDKSGLPSDRFSAERTGGSVSTLTIQRTQQEDSAVYLCASSLAPPLAANEQFFGPGTRLTVL.

The gene calls are TRBV6-5 and TRBJ1-2; D gene unclear. V lost 7 bases, J lost 5 bases, and 17 bases lay in between. Germline values: CDR1 MNHEY, CDR2 SVGAGI. The CDR3 covers 14 residues. For the CDR3, the DNA is TGTGCCAGCAACCGCACCCCACCAGGATATGGCTACACCTTC. Translating it yields CASNRTPPGYGYTF.

The CDR3 sequence is CASMSGTPTTGELFF. As DNA, the CDR3 is TGCGCCAGCATGTCCGGGACTCCCACCACCGGGGAGCTGTTTTTT. The rearrangement joins TRBV5-1 to TRBJ2-2; perhaps TRBD2 as D (6 bases). The CDR3 runs 15 residues. Between the trimmed V and J ends, which lost 6 bases and 4 bases, there was a span of 16 bases. CDR1 and CDR2 from the germline V gene are SGHRS and YFSETQ.

V gene TRBV10-3 combines with J gene TRBJ1-3; the D gene is possibly TRBD1 (5 bases). The germline V gene encodes CDR1 ENHRY and CDR2 SYGVKD. The V and J ends lost 3 bases and 2 bases respectively, with 11 bases between them. This CDR3 is built from 15 residues. The CDR3 reads CAISDLGGAGNTIYF. CDR3 DNA: TGTGCCATCAGTGATTTGGGAGGGGCTGGAAACACCATATATTTT.

The chain carries TRBV5-4 and TRBJ1-1, with D uncertain. V was shortened by 6 bases and J by 0 bases, with 15 bases between the two germline ends. The CDR3 loop spans 15 amino acids. Germline-derived CDR1 and CDR2 are SGHNT and YYREEE (reference sequence). DNA of the CDR3: TGTGCCAGCAAAAGTGGTCGAGGGATGAACACTGAAGCTTTCTTT. Encoded protein: CASKSGRGMNTEAFF.

This clone was observed a few times. V is TRBV7-3 and J is TRBJ2-3, with 8 positions matching TRBD2. The germline V gene has CDR1 SGHTA and CDR2 FQGTGA. J gave up 1 base and V 1 base, and 4 bases lay outside the gene matches. The CDR3 is made up of 16 amino acids. This chain's CDR3 is CASSLRAGVGTDTQYF. The CDR3 DNA is TGTGCCAGCAGCTTAAGAGCGGGAGTCGGCACAGATACGCAGTATTTT.

V gene TRBV19 combines with J gene TRBJ2-6; D not resolved. The CDR3 has 13 amino acids. Trimming removed 7 bases from V and 0 bases from J, with 4 bases in between. Germline CDR1 and CDR2: LNHDA and SQIVND (reference sequence). The CDR3 DNA reads TGTGCCAGTACGTTCTCTGGGGCCAACGTCCTGACTTTC. Its translation: CASTFSGANVLTF.

CDR3 loop: CASSIGAGAQPQHF. The DNA of the CDR3 is TGTGCCAGTAGTATTGGGGCAGGGGCTCAGCCCCAGCATTTT. V is TRBV19 and J is TRBJ1-5; D is possibly TRBD1 (6 bases). The germline CDR1 and CDR2 sequences are LNHDA and SQIVND (reference sequence). CDR3 length equals 14 residues. V shed 3 bases and J shed 6 bases, with 12 bases lying between them. The entire variable domain, with the rest obtained from reference TRBV19 and TRBJ1-5, is as follows: DGGITQSPKYLFRKEGQNVTLSCEQNLNHDAMYWYRQDPGQGLRLIYYSQIVNDFQKGDIAEGYSVSREKKESFPLTVTSAQKNPTAFYLCASSIGAGAQPQHFGDGTRLSIL.

The CDR3 sequence is CASRTRGASYEQYF. In DNA, the CDR3 is TGTGCCAGCAGGACCCGTGGGGCTTCCTACGAGCAGTACTTC. The chain is built from TRBV5-6 and TRBJ2-7; D possibly corresponds to TRBD1 (5 bases). The ends were cut back, 5 bases at V and 1 base at J, with 13 bases in the middle. Germline CDR1 SGHDT, CDR2 YYEEEE. The CDR3 runs to 14 residues.

The CDR3 spells CASSAQGIFTGELFF. The CDR3 region has the DNA TGTGCCAGCAGTGCACAGGGAATTTTCACCGGGGAGCTGTTTTTT. The chain combines TRBV9 with TRBJ2-2, with D perhaps matching TRBD1 (6 bases). Germline CDR1 is SGDLS and CDR2 is YYNGEE. V lost 5 bases and J 4 bases, leaving 15 bases between the germline ends. The CDR3 runs to 15 residues.

The sample holds one count of this clone. V and J are TRBV29-1 and TRBJ2-2, with 7 positions matching TRBD2. From germline, CDR1 is SQVTM and CDR2 ANQGSEA. This CDR3 has 15 residues. J lost 6 bases, V lost 2 bases, and 9 bases had no gene match. CDR3: CSVEKSGVGAGELFF. The CDR3 DNA reads as TGCAGCGTTGAAAAAAGCGGGGTTGGGGCCGGGGAGCTGTTTTTT.

V and J are TRBV5-1 and TRBJ2-3, with TRBD1 matching over 9 bases. J gave up 3 bases and V 2 bases, and 10 bases lay outside the gene matches. The length of the CDR3 is 17 residues. Germline V gene lookup returns CDR1 SGHRS and CDR2 YFSETQ. The CDR3 loop is CASSFGRRQGVTDTQYF. CDR3 nucleotides: TGCGCCAGCAGCTTCGGGAGGAGACAGGGGGTAACAGATACGCAGTATTTT.

The chain recombines TRBV19 with TRBJ1-2; tentatively, D is TRBD1 (6 bases). This CDR3 is built from 13 residues. Germline values: CDR1 LNHDA, CDR2 SQIVND (reference sequence). The ends were cut back, 1 base at V and 4 bases at J, with 7 bases in the middle. In DNA, the CDR3 is TGTGCCAGTAGTATAGCAGGGGCCTATGGCTACACCTTC. Residues: CASSIAGAYGYTF.

This rearrangement joins TRBV7-2 to TRBJ1-2, with TRBD1 matching over 7 bases. From germline, CDR1 is SGHTA and CDR2 FQGNSA. The CDR3 consists of 16 residues. The junction had 11 bases not matched to a gene; V was cut back by 0 bases and J by 7 bases. DNA for the CDR3: TGTGCCAGCAGCTTAGCGGGCTCCCGGACAGGCCTTGGCTACACCTTC. Its translation: CASSLAGSRTGLGYTF.

CDR3 nucleotides: TGTGCCACCGAACTCTACAATGAGCAGTTCTTC. This translates into CATELYNEQFF. This chain links TRBV24-1 with TRBJ2-1; D remains unclear. This CDR3 has 11 residues. Trimming took off 9 bases at V and 3 bases at J, with 5 bases between the two ends. Per the germline V gene, CDR1 is KGHDR and CDR2 is SFDVKD.

The V call is TRBV7-2, the J call TRBJ2-3, with 9 bases aligning to TRBD2. Germline loops: CDR1 SGHTA, CDR2 FQGNSA. The CDR3 loop spans 16 amino acids. J was trimmed by 2 bases and V by 5 bases; bases with no gene match: 8. CDR3 DNA: TGTGCCAGCAGCACCGCTAGCGGGACCTTCACAGATACGCAGTATTTT. Protein sequence: CASSTASGTFTDTQYF.

The J gene is TRBJ1-2, the V gene TRBV4-3; a possible D gene is TRBD1 (5 bases). Trimming pared 0 bases from V and 7 bases from J, leaving 18 bases between. The CDR3 has 16 residues. Germline CDR1 and CDR2: LGHNA and YSLEER. CDR3 nucleotide sequence: TGCGCCAGCAGCCAAGAGTGGAGGGACGGGGCTATTGGCTACACCTTC. Its protein is CASSQEWRDGAIGYTF.